Below are 21 T cell receptor beta chains sequenced from a single sample in a study of cytomegalovirus exposure and HLA in healthy donors. Produced via immunoSEQ multiplex PCR; TCRdb's table is partial and in-frame only. The sample includes 90,000 to 130,000 clones, under 97% of them seen just once. Sequencing was done on a sample of PBMCs. The origin of the receptors is a woman aged 18-35 years in good health and CMV-seronegative.

The genes are TRBV5-8 and TRBJ2-7, with 7 bases aligning to TRBD1. Germline V lookup: CDR1 SGHTS, CDR2 YDEGEE. V was clipped by 2 bases and J by 3 bases; unmatched bases: 5. This CDR3 has 14 amino acids. The CDR3 region has the DNA TGTGCCAGCAGCTTCCGGGACAGCAACTACGAGCAGTACTTC. It yields the protein CASSFRDSNYEQYF.

The chain couples TRBV14 to TRBJ1-2; D gene unclear. V lost 0 bases and J 1 base, leaving 12 bases between the germline ends. Germline V gene sequence: CDR1 SGHDN, CDR2 FVKESK. CDR3 size: 16 residues. The CDR3 loop reads CASSQEGSSLNYGYTF. CDR3 nucleotides: TGTGCCAGCAGCCAAGAAGGTAGCAGCCTTAACTATGGCTACACCTTC.

The chain carries TRBV27 and TRBJ2-5; weak D call: TRBD2 (6 bases). The germline CDR1 and CDR2 sequences are MNHEY and SMNVEV (reference sequence). Trimming removed 5 bases at V and 5 bases at J, with 12 bases between. This CDR3 has 13 residues. CDR3 loop: CASSPQRGETQYF. Here the CDR3 DNA reads TGTGCCAGCAGTCCCCAACGGGGGGAGACCCAGTACTTC.

The rearrangement joins TRBV6-4 to TRBJ2-3; D call uncertain. The V gene's germline CDR1 is MRHNA and CDR2 SNTAGT. V was cut by 3 bases and J by 1 base, with 8 bases left in between. The CDR3 consists of 14 residues. DNA for the CDR3: TGTGCCAGCAGTGAATCTAGTGGCACAGATACGCAGTATTTT. Translation gives CASSESSGTDTQYF.

This clone was observed once. V usage is TRBV25-1 and J usage is TRBJ2-1; possibly TRBD2 for D (6 bases). Trimming cost V 1 base and J 6 bases, with 16 bases left between them. The CDR3 consists of 16 residues. The germline CDR1 and CDR2 sequences are MGHDK and SYGVNS. CDR3 DNA: TGTGCCAGCAGTGAATTTGGAGGGGAGGAAGGCAATGAGCAGTTCTTC. Protein sequence: CASSEFGGEEGNEQFF. Combining the CDR3 with reference TRBV25-1 and TRBJ2-1 gives the whole variable domain EADIYQTPRYLVIGTGKKITLECSQTMGHDKMYWYQQDPGMELHLIHYSYGVNSTEKGDLSSESTVSRIRTEHFPLTLESARPSHTSQYLCASSEFGGEEGNEQFFGPGTRLTVL.

This chain uses TRBV7-7 with TRBJ2-3, with D possibly matching TRBD1 (6 bases). CDR1 SSHAT and CDR2 FNYEAQ come from the germline V gene (reference sequence). Trimming removed 1 base from V and 4 bases from J, with 9 bases in between. This CDR3 is 14 amino acids long. The CDR3 DNA follows: TGTGCCAGCAGCTTAGATCAGGGGTCAGATACGCAGTATTTT. As protein: CASSLDQGSDTQYF.

V is TRBV30 and J is TRBJ1-4, with 9 bases identical to TRBD1. The ends lost 0 bases at V and 7 bases at J; junction bases unmatched: 3. Germline CDR1 is GTSNPN and CDR2 is SVGIG (reference sequence). This CDR3 has 14 amino acids. The CDR3: CAWSVRQGGEKLFF. In nucleotides, the CDR3 is TGTGCCTGGAGTGTACGACAGGGGGGTGAAAAACTGTTTTTT.

This chain uses TRBV6-6 with TRBJ1-1; 12 bases align to TRBD1. The CDR3 totals 15 residues. V was clipped by 5 bases and J by 5 bases; unmatched bases: 6. Germline CDR1 is MNHNY and CDR2 is SVGAGI (reference sequence). CDR3 bases: TGTGCCAGCAGTGAGGGACAGGGGGCGGCGACTGAAGCTTTCTTT. Translating it yields CASSEGQGAATEAFF.

The genes are TRBV29-1 and TRBJ2-7, with 9 bases that match TRBD1. The germline CDR1 and CDR2 sequences are SQVTM and ANQGSEA. The CDR3 length is 14 residues. V dropped 7 bases and J dropped 2; count of bases not matched to a gene: 9. CDR3 protein: CSAEGQGLPYEQYF. Here the CDR3 DNA reads TGCAGCGCCGAAGGACAGGGGCTCCCCTACGAGCAGTACTTC.

The rearrangement links TRBV27 to TRBJ2-7; 10 bases are shared with TRBD1. Trimming cost V 0 bases and J 3 bases; bases outside gene matches: 2. Germline-derived CDR1 and CDR2 are MNHEY and SMNVEV (reference sequence). The CDR3 loop spans 15 amino acids. CDR3 nucleotide sequence: TGTGCCAGCAGTTTATCTGGGACAGGGGACTACGAGCAGTACTTC. This encodes CASSLSGTGDYEQYF.

The rearrangement uses TRBV9 and TRBJ2-7; the D gene is possibly TRBD2 (5 bases). Per the germline V gene, CDR1 is SGDLS and CDR2 is YYNGEE. The germline V and J ends were trimmed by 4 bases and 3 bases, with 11 bases remaining between them. The length of the CDR3 is 13 residues. Written as DNA, the CDR3 is TGTGCCAGCAGCCCTCGAGGGCTCTACGAGCAGTACTTC. Residues: CASSPRGLYEQYF.

The rearrangement uses TRBV7-8 and TRBJ2-2; 7 bases are a match to TRBD1. The CDR3 length is 16 residues. CDR1 and CDR2 from the germline V gene are SGHVS and FQNEAQ. J was trimmed by 4 bases and V by 5 bases; bases with no gene match: 10. CDR3 region: CASSRKRQGSTGELFF. The CDR3 DNA reads TGTGCCAGCAGCCGAAAACGACAGGGATCCACCGGGGAGCTGTTTTTT.

This chain connects TRBV2 to TRBJ2-1, with D maybe TRBD1 (6 bases). Germline V gene lookup returns CDR1 SNHLY and CDR2 FYNNEI. The CDR3 runs to 15 residues. V was clipped by 6 bases and J by 1 base, with 13 bases between them. The CDR3: CASRTPGQSYNEQFF. The CDR3 DNA reads TGTGCCAGCAGAACACCGGGACAATCCTACAATGAGCAGTTCTTC. Full variable domain (missing parts from reference TRBV2 and TRBJ2-1): EPEVTQTPSHQVTQMGQEVILRCVPISNHLYFYWYRQILGQKVEFLVSFYNNEISEKSEIFDDQFSVERPDGSNFTLKIRSTKLEDSAMYFCASRTPGQSYNEQFFGPGTRLTVL.

The V and J genes are TRBV6-5 and TRBJ2-7; TRBD1 agrees at 7 bases. Germline CDR1 MNHEY, CDR2 SVGAGI. This CDR3 is built from 14 residues. After removal of 2 bases from V and 6 bases from J, the junction contained 7 bases not matched to a gene. The CDR3 is CASSYHRQGSEQYF. Here the CDR3 DNA reads TGTGCCAGCAGTTACCATAGACAGGGTTCCGAGCAGTACTTC.

The rearrangement joins TRBV5-1 to TRBJ2-1; D perhaps matches TRBD1 (5 bases). CDR1 and CDR2 from the germline V gene are SGHRS and YFSETQ. This CDR3 has 13 residues. The V end lost 2 bases, the J end lost 5 bases, and 8 bases lay between the germline ends. CDR3 nucleotide sequence: TGCGCCAGCAGCTTAGTACAGGACAATGAGCAGTTCTTC. Its translation: CASSLVQDNEQFF.

This chain links TRBV5-4 with TRBJ1-2, with D unresolved. V was cut by 2 bases and J by 13 bases, with 15 bases left in between. This CDR3 comprises 12 residues. Germline CDR1 and CDR2: SGHNT and YYREEE (reference sequence). Written as DNA, the CDR3 is TGTGCCAGCAGCTTCAACTCAGGTGTTTCCACCTTC. Protein sequence: CASSFNSGVSTF.

V and J are TRBV6-1 and TRBJ1-5; 8 bases match TRBD1. Germline V gives CDR1 MNHNS, CDR2 SASEGT. The CDR3 has 15 residues. After removal of 9 bases from V and 0 bases from J, the junction contained 7 bases not matched to a gene. This chain's CDR3 is CASSRQGTSNQPQHF. The CDR3 DNA reads TGTGCCAGTTCCAGACAGGGGACTAGCAATCAGCCCCAGCATTTT.

This clone has just one count. V usage is TRBV19 and J usage is TRBJ2-7; possible D gene TRBD2, 6 bases. There are 14 residues in the CDR3. CDR1 LNHDA and CDR2 SQIVND come from the germline V gene (reference sequence). V dropped 4 bases and J dropped 3 bases, with 13 bases sitting between them. CDR3 DNA: TGTGCCAGTAGTAGGACCCGGGGGAACTACGAGCAGTACTTC. It codes for CASSRTRGNYEQYF.

The chain has TRBV2 and TRBJ2-3; TRBD2 is a possible D gene (5 bases). The CDR3 has 13 residues. Germline V CDR1 and CDR2: SNHLY, FYNNEI. The V and J ends lost 6 bases and 3 bases respectively, with 10 bases between them. For the CDR3, the DNA is TGTGCCAGCAGGAGGGAAAGAACAGATACGCAGTATTTT. Its protein product is CASRRERTDTQYF. The entire variable domain, with the rest obtained from reference TRBV2 and TRBJ2-3, is as follows: EPEVTQTPSHQVTQMGQEVILRCVPISNHLYFYWYRQILGQKVEFLVSFYNNEISEKSEIFDDQFSVERPDGSNFTLKIRSTKLEDSAMYFCASRRERTDTQYFGPGTRLTVL.

The rearrangement uses TRBV4-2 and TRBJ1-2, with 10 bases lining up with TRBD1. The CDR3 has 16 amino acids. V trimming: 1 base; J trimming: 7 bases; junction bases outside the gene matches: 9. Germline assignment: CDR1 LGHNA and CDR2 YNFKEQ. This chain's CDR3 is CASSQADRGREGGYTF. Here the CDR3 DNA reads TGTGCCAGCAGCCAAGCCGACAGGGGGCGGGAAGGTGGCTACACCTTC.

The CDR3, as DNA: TGTGCCAGCAGTTTTTGGGGTTATGGGCAGGGGGCTCGGCAGCCCCAGCATTTT. It encodes CASSFWGYGQGARQPQHF. The chain joins TRBV28 to TRBJ1-5, with 8 bases lining up with TRBD1. This CDR3 has 18 residues. Germline V gene lookup returns CDR1 MDHEN and CDR2 SYDVKM. The trim removed 3 bases at V and 7 bases at J, leaving 17 bases unmatched.